The sequence of this T cell receptor (beta chain) was determined in a study of T cells after yellow fever vaccination (dated by TCRdb to between 2018 and 2021). For the wider study: Libraries from fractions with low cell numbers were prepared with the SMART-Seq v4 Ultra Low Input RNA kit. Two healthy male donors, one aged 18 to 30 and one aged 30 to 40 years, made up the cohort. Blood was drawn at multiple timepoints before and after primary and secondary immunization, with bulk PBMC replicates and cell subsets isolated. Bulk TCR alpha and beta repertoires were sequenced longitudinally to track T-cell clones before and after primary and booster YFV17D yellow fever vaccination. Results the study describes overall, beyond this receptor: A small share of clonotypes occurred in both CD4 and CD8 compartments, likely arising from convergent recombination. Computational filtering was needed because FACS-sorted repertoires could contain abundant contaminating clonotypes from the bulk population. Compared with the primary T-cell response, the secondary T-cell response was faster but weaker, reaching its peak on day 5 rather than on day 15. Most clones expanded after primary vaccination were re-detected after the booster (about 96% of CD4 and about nine tenths of CD8), suggesting broad memory maintenance. Only two donors were included in the study, so the extent to which the findings can be generalized is limited.

In light of the paper, this sample's treatment or condition label describes: live attenuated yellow fever vaccine strain. At every blood-draw timepoint, two biological replicates of bulk PBMCs were collected. A standard Ficoll-Paque protocol was used to isolate PBMCs from peripheral blood. TriZol was used to extract RNA from bulk PBMCs, CD4 and CD8 fractions, and dextramer-positive and dextramer-negative fractions. Synthesis of TCR cDNA relied on 5'RACE template switching, a step that introduced a universal primer site along with unique molecular identifiers. Priming of cDNA synthesis was performed from both the TCR alpha and TCR beta constant segments. Library amplification involved two PCR steps, and the second step added sample barcodes and sequencing adapters. Libraries were sequenced on Illumina HiSeq 2500 (2x100 bp) or NovaSeq (2x150 bp). The paper's data handling went like this. MIGEC handled demultiplexing of reads and collapsing into UMI consensus sequences, while MiXCR performed V(D)J alignment. Vaccine-responding clonotypes were identified with edgeR using replicate PBMC samples, with FDR below 0.01 and a log2 fold change above 5 up to day 15 being required. Bulk clonotypes were assigned CD4 or CD8 identity according to which sequenced CD4 or CD8 repertoire held them at higher abundance. TCRdb cleaned the public reads at Q25 with fastp, built clones with MiXCR and kept in-frame beta chains. Entries are consolidated by CDR3 protein sequence, retaining the most common genes and DNA. TCRdb, not the authors, supplied the V and J calls. In this sample the table shows hundreds of thousands of distinct CDR3 sequences, roughly a sixth of which occur a single time. 15% to 20% of the sample comes from the top ten.

The CDR3 starts with the cysteine, ends with the phenylalanine, and has 14 residues. Just CDR3 DNA is preserved here, 42 bases in frame from base 1. V is pared back by 4 bases and J by 1 base, with 6 bases lying between the germline termini. The germline V gene yields KGHDR for CDR1 and SFDVKD for CDR2. Concerning this clonotype itself: The antigen it binds to is not known. Qualities for individual bases were not recorded, and no much larger clone is one base off.

The V and J segments used are TRBV24-1 and TRBJ2-2; a weak D assignment points to TRBD1 (5 bases agree). Sequenced material: PBMCs, taken 5 to 6 days after the first yellow fever vaccination. This receptor was identified in a man aged 18 to 35 who received the YFV17D yellow fever vaccine. This receptor has the CDR3 CATSEGENTGELFF. The sequence in DNA is TGTGCCACCAGTGAAGGGGAGAACACCGGGGAGCTGTTTTTT.